This T cell receptor (beta chain) was captured in a study of radiotherapy plus CTLA-4 blockade in lung cancer. The overall study: Disease control was achieved by less than 40% of patients, and objective responses by 18%.

Focal radiation plus CTLA-4 blockade with ipilimumab was administered to patients who had chemo-refractory metastatic non-small-cell lung cancer. About this clone itself: As yet, its antigen is unknown.

The V gene's germline CDR1 is SEHNR and CDR2 FQNEAQ (reference sequence). Trimming cost V 3 bases and J 1 base; bases outside gene matches: 4. There are 17 residues in the CDR3. Whole-study results and caveats: In blood, after radiotherapy plus ipilimumab, tumor-derived TCR clones expanded. How blood T cell clones changed early, along with interferon-beta, reportedly forecast response best.

The protocol was immunoSEQ multiplex PCR, while the TCRdb copy is restricted to in-frame clones and leaves out a portion. The data hold about 77,000 clones, with roughly 70% observed a single time. Sequenced material: peripheral blood, taken from a patient treated with radiotherapy plus ipilimumab. The chain links TRBV7-9 to TRBJ2-2; the match to TRBD2 covers 11 bases. This sequence was found in a human donor with non-small cell lung cancer whose response to radiotherapy plus ipilimumab could not be evaluated. The CDR3 bases are TGTGCCAGCAGCTTTCCCACTAGCGGGAGGAACACCGGGGAGCTGTTTTTT. Protein: CASSFPTSGRNTGELFF.